Listed here are 31 T cell receptor beta chains from one sample, sequenced in a study of vaccination and CD4 T cells after COVID-19. With the Oncomine TCR Beta short-read assay, DNA from cultured CD4+ T cells was sequenced. Once CD4+ T cells had been cultured, genomic DNA was extracted from them. One entry per CDR3 protein, called by TCRdb with MiXCR from the PCR reads. There are approximately 9,300 distinct CDR3 sequences in the sample; less than 45% occur only once, and approximately 15% lies in the top ten. These receptors have no identified antigens. The treatment was: approximately 11-day PBMC culture with coronavirus spike peptide pools or control peptides (ViraFEST assay). Ahead of the COVID-19 pandemic (2011-2018), the CD4+ T cells of the unexposed donor were collected. The sequencing sample was made of CD4+ T cells from blood, cultured in vitro. The receptors come from a human donor in good health.

The chain combines TRBV27 with TRBJ2-7, with 11 bases lining up with TRBD1. The V segment lost 3 bases and the J segment 10 bases; nucleotides outside the gene matches: 8. CDR3 length equals 14 residues. Germline V gene data show CDR1 as MNHEY and CDR2 as SMNVEV (reference sequence). The DNA for the CDR3 is TGTGCCAGCAGTTTCAACCCGGGACAGGGGGGACAGTACTTC. Translating it yields CASSFNPGQGGQYF.

The gene calls are TRBV6-5 and TRBJ2-6, with TRBD1 matching over 9 bases. Losses at the gene ends were 6 bases for V and 0 bases for J; bases not matched to a gene: 6. The CDR3 extends over 17 amino acids. From germline, CDR1 is MNHEY and CDR2 SVGAGI. CDR3 coding DNA: TGTGCCAGCAGCTACAGGGGGCCCCGCTCTGGGGCCAACGTCCTGACTTTC. It yields the protein CASSYRGPRSGANVLTF.

The rearrangement uses TRBV28 and TRBJ1-3; D uncertain. Looked up from germline, CDR1 is MDHEN and CDR2 is SYDVKM. The CDR3 sequence is 13 residues long. V gave up 5 bases and J gave up 4 bases, with 9 bases separating them. The chain's CDR3 is CASSPQAGNTIYF. Written as DNA, the CDR3 is TGTGCCAGCAGTCCCCAGGCGGGAAACACCATATATTTT.

This rearrangement joins TRBV6-2 or TRBV6-3 to TRBJ2-3, with TRBD2 matching over 7 bases. This CDR3 has 13 residues. Germline CDR1 reads MNHEY; CDR2 reads SVGEGT. The J segment lost 6 bases and the V segment lost 5 bases, leaving 5 bases of the junction unmatched. CDR3 DNA: TGTGCCAGCAGTCTTGACGGGGGGGATACGCAGTATTTT. Translating gives CASSLDGGDTQYF.

The rearrangement links TRBV7-9 to TRBJ2-3; 10 positions agree with TRBD2. The CDR3 spans 14 residues. The germline CDR1 and CDR2 sequences are SEHNR and FQNEAQ (reference sequence). CDR3 amino acids: CAYQREGLTDTQYF. The CDR3 DNA follows: TGTGCGTACCAGCGGGAGGGTCTCACAGATACGCAGTATTTT.

The chain carries TRBV25-1 and TRBJ2-2; no clear D. Deletions cut 8 bases from V and 7 bases from J, with 5 bases between. This CDR3 spans 10 amino acids. Germline CDR1 and CDR2: MGHDK and SYGVNS. CDR3 sequence reads: CASGYGELFF. CDR3 sequence (DNA): TGTGCCAGCGGATACGGGGAGCTGTTTTTT.

This clonotype was seen a handful of times. The chain is built from TRBV11-3 and TRBJ2-5; possible D gene TRBD2, 6 bases. The CDR3 is 14 residues long. Per the germline V gene, CDR1 is SGHNT and CDR2 is YENEEA. V lost 3 bases, J lost 2 bases, and 10 bases lay in between. CDR3 DNA sequence: TGTGCCAGCAGCTTTGGAGGGGAGCAAGAGACCCAGTACTTC. Amino acids: CASSFGGEQETQYF.

The V and J genes are TRBV20-1 and TRBJ2-1; 10 bases map to TRBD1. The CDR3 sequence is 14 residues long. Germline loops: CDR1 DFQATT, CDR2 SNEGSKA (reference sequence). V was pared by 3 bases and J by 8 bases, with 7 bases of the junction left unmatched. DNA for the CDR3: TGCAGTGCTAGTTCGGGACAGGGGATGGATGAGCAGTTCTTC. Its protein is CSASSGQGMDEQFF.

J is TRBJ1-1 and V is TRBV28, with D possibly being TRBD1 (5 bases). Germline loops: CDR1 MDHEN, CDR2 SYDVKM. The CDR3 length is 13 residues. Deletions cut 5 bases from V and 7 bases from J, with 14 bases between. In DNA form, the CDR3 reads TGTGCCAGCAGTGCTCCCGGGACGGATGAAGCTTTCTTT. This codes for CASSAPGTDEAFF.

This clonotype showed up just a few times. V is TRBV20-1 and J is TRBJ2-5; 9 bases are a match to TRBD2. Germline CDR1 reads DFQATT; CDR2 reads SNEGSKA (reference sequence). The V and J ends lost 6 bases and 0 bases, in that order; junction bases with no gene match: 8. The CDR3 covers 15 residues. The CDR3 bases are TGCAGTGCCTGGGCTAGCGGGAAGTACCAAGAGACCCAGTACTTC. Translated: CSAWASGKYQETQYF.

V gene TRBV15 combines with J gene TRBJ2-3, with 8 bases identical to TRBD1. Germline-derived CDR1 and CDR2 are LNHNV and YYDKDF (reference sequence). The junction had 4 bases not matched to a gene; V was cut back by 1 base and J by 1 base. The CDR3 runs to 16 residues. CDR3 in amino acids: CATSRAGTGRTDTQYF. CDR3 DNA sequence: TGTGCCACCAGCAGAGCAGGGACAGGCCGCACAGATACGCAGTATTTT.

The rearrangement uses TRBV5-4 and TRBJ2-7; D is undetermined. The CDR3 loop spans 12 amino acids. V was cut by 0 bases and J by 3 bases, with 4 bases left in between. CDR1 is SGHNT and CDR2 is YYREEE in the germline V gene (reference sequence). CDR3: CASSLDFYEQYF. Here the CDR3 DNA reads TGTGCCAGCAGCTTGGACTTCTACGAGCAGTACTTC.

The chain couples TRBV10-3 to TRBJ2-1; 14 bases map to TRBD2. CDR1 ENHRY and CDR2 SYGVKD come from the germline V gene. This CDR3 region has 14 residues. With 10 bases clipped from V and 8 bases from J, the junction kept 7 bases outside the gene matches. CDR3 in DNA: TGTGCCACGGGGACTAGCGGGAGTGACGATGAGCAGTTCTTC. Translated: CATGTSGSDDEQFF.

This clonotype was counted a few times. The V and J genes are TRBV28 and TRBJ1-2; tentatively, D is TRBD1 (6 bases). Germline V gene lookup returns CDR1 MDHEN and CDR2 SYDVKM. V was pared by 6 bases and J by 4 bases, with 27 bases between. This CDR3 is 18 amino acids long. The CDR3 is CASRGARQQVGGSYGYTF. For the CDR3, the DNA is TGTGCCAGCAGGGGGGCCAGGCAGCAGGTGGGGGGCTCCTATGGCTACACCTTC.

The chain carries TRBV27 and TRBJ2-3; 8 bases are a match to TRBD2. Trimming took 3 bases from V and 1 from J; bases not matched to a gene: 3. CDR3 size: 15 residues. CDR1 MNHEY and CDR2 SMNVEV come from the germline V gene (reference sequence). The CDR3: CASSFPAGGTDTQYF. The CDR3 DNA reads as TGTGCCAGCAGTTTCCCAGCGGGGGGCACAGATACGCAGTATTTT.

This clonotype came up a few times. The chain couples TRBV5-6 to TRBJ1-2, with unresolved D. Germline CDR1 SGHDT, CDR2 YYEEEE. The V end was cut by 4 bases, the J end by 3 bases, with 13 bases between. This CDR3 has 14 residues. CDR3 nucleotide sequence: TGTGCCAGCAGCCCACGGCTGGGGTACTATGGCTACACCTTC. This encodes CASSPRLGYYGYTF.

The chain couples TRBV20-1 to TRBJ2-3; TRBD2 matches 14 bases. With 6 bases clipped from V and 8 bases from J, the junction kept 10 bases outside the gene matches. The CDR3 sequence is 15 residues long. Germline V gene lookup returns CDR1 DFQATT and CDR2 SNEGSKA (reference sequence). CDR3 loop: CSAPGLAGVQLTQYF. CDR3 nucleotide sequence: TGCAGTGCCCCGGGACTAGCGGGGGTACAGCTTACGCAGTATTTT.

J is TRBJ2-2 and V is TRBV10-3; 7 bases align to TRBD1. Germline lookup yields CDR1 ENHRY and CDR2 SYGVKD. This CDR3 has 16 residues. The J segment lost 4 bases and the V segment lost 0 bases, leaving 5 bases of the junction unmatched. CDR3 coding DNA: TGTGCCATCAGTGAGTCGAGACAGGGCGTCACCGGGGAGCTGTTTTTT. This sequence encodes CAISESRQGVTGELFF.

The chain recombines TRBV24-1 with TRBJ2-2; 7 bases map to TRBD2. Trimming took 10 bases from V and 0 from J; bases not matched to a gene: 4. Germline V lookup: CDR1 KGHDR, CDR2 SFDVKD. The CDR3 has 14 residues. The CDR3 spells CATLANTNTGELFF. In DNA form, the CDR3 reads TGTGCCACACTAGCGAACACGAACACCGGGGAGCTGTTTTTT.

The sample holds a few counts of this clonotype. The J gene is TRBJ1-5, the V gene TRBV19, with 7 bases matching TRBD1. V shed 2 bases, J shed 3 bases, and the junction held 4 bases outside the gene matches. Per germline, CDR1 LNHDA and CDR2 SQIVND (reference sequence). The CDR3 covers 15 residues. The CDR3 DNA reads TGTGCCAGTAGTATAAAGGGGGCTAACAATCAGCCCCAGCATTTT. Residues: CASSIKGANNQPQHF. Variable domain in full (rest from reference TRBV19 and TRBJ1-5): DGGITQSPKYLFRKEGQNVTLSCEQNLNHDAMYWYRQDPGQGLRLIYYSQIVNDFQKGDIAEGYSVSREKKESFPLTVTSAQKNPTAFYLCASSIKGANNQPQHFGDGTRLSIL.

The chain couples TRBV20-1 to TRBJ2-7; the D gene is possibly TRBD2 (5 bases). The V end was cut by 2 bases, the J end by 11 bases, with 22 bases between. Germline V gives CDR1 DFQATT, CDR2 SNEGSKA (reference sequence). This CDR3 has 14 amino acids. The CDR3 here is CSARHSRANPGEYF. The DNA for the CDR3 is TGCAGTGCTAGACACTCGAGGGCCAACCCGGGCGAGTACTTC.

This clonotype has only one observation. The chain uses TRBV5-1 and TRBJ2-5; D could derive from TRBD1 or TRBD2 (5 bases each). Trimming stripped 1 base from V and 2 bases from J, with 9 bases between. Germline CDR1 SGHRS, CDR2 YFSETQ. The CDR3 is made up of 14 amino acids. The CDR3 loop reads CASSLWDGQETQYF. CDR3 DNA sequence: TGCGCCAGCAGCTTGTGGGACGGACAAGAGACCCAGTACTTC. Filled out from reference TRBV5-1 and TRBJ2-5, the complete variable domain reads KAGVTQTPRYLIKTRGQQVTLSCSPISGHRSVSWYQQTPGQGLQFLFEYFSETQRNKGNFPGRFSGRQFSNSRSEMNVSTLELGDSALYLCASSLWDGQETQYFGPGTRLLVL.

V usage is TRBV4-1 and J usage is TRBJ1-1; the D gene is possibly TRBD1 (6 bases). The CDR3 runs 15 residues. CDR1 and CDR2 (germline): MGHRA, YSYEKL. The germline V and J ends were trimmed by 3 bases and 0 bases, with 11 bases remaining between them. CDR3 DNA: TGCGCCAGCAGCCATTCCGGGACATTGAACACTGAAGCTTTCTTT. Its protein is CASSHSGTLNTEAFF.

This clonotype was detected only a few times. The chain has TRBV7-2 and TRBJ2-7; the match to TRBD1 covers 10 bases. V shed 2 bases, J shed 5 bases, and the junction held 9 bases outside the gene matches. The CDR3 contains 16 residues. The germline gives CDR1 SGHTA, CDR2 FQGNSA. The CDR3 reads CASSLLPPTGGHEQYF. CDR3 DNA sequence: TGTGCCAGCAGCTTATTACCCCCGACAGGGGGCCACGAGCAGTACTTC.

The rearrangement uses TRBV9 and TRBJ2-5, with D possibly matching TRBD2 (6 bases). Trimming took 4 bases from V and 6 from J, leaving 16 bases between them. The CDR3 consists of 14 residues. In germline, CDR1 is SGDLS, CDR2 YYNGEE. The CDR3: CASSLGGRLQTQYF. The CDR3 nucleotides read TGTGCCAGCAGCCTCGGGGGTCGGCTTCAGACCCAGTACTTC.

In the case of this clonotype: One junction end does not reproduce the germline sequence, and a read error may be involved. This chain uses TRBV4-2 with TRBJ1-5; 8 positions match TRBD1. This CDR3 region has 14 residues. From germline, CDR1 is LGHNA and CDR2 YNFKEQ. The CDR3 loop reads CVSSPQGASGPQHF. CDR3 in DNA: TGTGTCAGCAGCCCCCAGGGGGCCTCTGGTCCCCAGCATTTT.

This clonotype was found a few times. The chain combines TRBV7-2 with TRBJ2-7; the match to TRBD1 covers 7 bases. The CDR3 length is 13 residues. After removal of 7 bases from V and 9 bases from J, the junction contained 12 bases not matched to a gene. The germline V gene has CDR1 SGHTA and CDR2 FQGNSA. In DNA form, the CDR3 reads TGTGCCAGCATCCTACGACAGGGAACTGCGCAGTACTTC. Translating it yields CASILRQGTAQYF.

V is TRBV7-6 and J is TRBJ1-1; D is uncertain. The germline gives CDR1 SGHVS, CDR2 FNYEAQ. CDR3 length: 16 amino acids. The V end lost 2 bases, the J end lost 3 bases, and 16 bases lay between the germline ends. CDR3 DNA: TGTGCCAGCAGCTTACGTTCGACCCTTGGGGACACTGAAGCTTTCTTT. It translates to CASSLRSTLGDTEAFF.

The chain is built from TRBV7-9 and TRBJ2-7; 7 bases are shared with TRBD1. Germline trimming cut 2 bases from V and 3 bases from J; bases unmatched to any gene: 10. Per germline, CDR1 SEHNR and CDR2 FQNEAQ (reference sequence). The CDR3 runs 16 residues. CDR3 in amino acids: CASSLRPIGTVYEQYF. CDR3 DNA: TGTGCCAGCAGCTTAAGGCCGATCGGGACAGTCTACGAGCAGTACTTC.

The chain carries TRBV19 and TRBJ1-5; no clear D. Germline CDR1 and CDR2: LNHDA and SQIVND (reference sequence). Trimming removed 0 bases at V and 4 bases at J, with 7 bases between. This CDR3 is built from 14 residues. The CDR3 DNA reads as TGTGCCAGTAGTATAGACAGGTGGAATCAGCCCCAGCATTTT. Its protein is CASSIDRWNQPQHF.

This clonotype was detected only a few times. The chain combines TRBV19 with TRBJ1-2; possibly TRBD1 for D (5 bases). V lost 10 bases to trimming and J lost 5 bases, with 14 bases between them. The germline V gene encodes CDR1 LNHDA and CDR2 SQIVND (reference sequence). The CDR3 extends over 12 amino acids. The CDR3 DNA reads as TGTGCCACCGGGGACTGGGCGTATGGCTACACCTTC. Amino acid sequence: CATGDWAYGYTF.